This entry lists 21 T cell receptor beta chains sequenced from one sample in a study of lymphopenia after photon versus proton radiotherapy (dated by TCRdb to between 2019 and 2020). Library creation used the immunoSEQ multiplex PCR assay. Not all clones reach the TCRdb copy of this immuneACCESS table, which keeps in-frame sequences only. Checked studies attribute under half of the gap to unresolved V genes and leave the rest unexplained. Counted in this sample were 25,000 to 35,000 clones; roughly 88% of them appeared once. Together, the top ten hold 5.5% to 7.5% of the sample. The sequences come from peripheral blood, collected from a patient treated with photon-based radiotherapy. These receptors originate from a woman between 50 and 59 years old with pancreatic cancer.

The chain combines TRBV5-4 with TRBJ2-1; 11 nucleotides match TRBD2. The V gene end was trimmed by 5 bases and the J gene end by 3 bases; junction bases not matched to a gene: 4. Germline CDR1 and CDR2: SGHNT and YYREEE (reference sequence). This CDR3 has 15 residues. CDR3 bases: TGTGCCAGCAGGGCTACTAGCGGGAGCTACAATGAGCAGTTCTTC. This sequence encodes CASRATSGSYNEQFF.

V usage is TRBV18 and J usage is TRBJ1-4, with TRBD1 matching 8 bases. Germline V CDR1 and CDR2: KGHSH, LQKENI. Trimming cost V 3 bases and J 7 bases; bases outside gene matches: 10. There are 16 residues in the CDR3. CDR3 sequence: CASSPGQGRGSEKLFF. In DNA form, the CDR3 reads TGTGCCAGCTCACCCGGACAGGGAAGAGGGAGTGAAAAACTGTTTTTT.

J is TRBJ2-7 and V is TRBV28; D possibly corresponds to TRBD2 (6 bases). With 5 bases removed from V and 9 bases from J, the gap between germline ends came to 11 bases. CDR3 size: 11 residues. Germline CDR1 is MDHEN and CDR2 is SYDVKM. This CDR3 is CASSVRGVQYF. The CDR3 DNA reads as TGTGCCAGCAGTGTTCGCGGGGTGCAGTACTTC.

CDR3 protein: CASSSGLAGVITGELFF. Written as DNA, the CDR3 is TGTGCCAGCAGTTCCGGACTAGCGGGAGTAATCACCGGGGAGCTGTTTTTT. V usage is TRBV2 and J usage is TRBJ2-2; 13 bases match TRBD2. The V and J ends lost 5 bases and 4 bases, in that order; junction bases with no gene match: 7. This CDR3 is built from 17 residues. The germline CDR1 and CDR2 sequences are SNHLY and FYNNEI.

The chain uses TRBV20-1 and TRBJ2-7; D possibly uses TRBD1 or TRBD2 (5 bases each). The germline CDR1 and CDR2 sequences are DFQATT and SNEGSKA (reference sequence). The V gene lost 1 base and the J gene lost 6 bases, with 7 bases spanning the gap. The CDR3 has 11 amino acids. This CDR3 reads CSARVGVEQYF. As DNA, the CDR3 is TGCAGTGCTAGAGTGGGGGTCGAGCAGTACTTC.

The chain employs TRBV2 and TRBJ1-5; a possible D gene is TRBD1 (6 bases). From germline, CDR1 is SNHLY and CDR2 FYNNEI. The CDR3 runs to 15 residues. V lost 1 base, J lost 6 bases, and 13 bases lay in between. DNA for the CDR3: TGTGCCAGCAGTGAAGACGGGCAGGGGAGTCAGCCCCAGCATTTT. Translation: CASSEDGQGSQPQHF.

This clone was picked up one time. V usage is TRBV28 and J usage is TRBJ2-3; D not certain. Germline CDR1 and CDR2: MDHEN and SYDVKM. The CDR3 covers 11 residues. The V gene lost 6 bases and the J gene lost 3 bases, with 4 bases spanning the gap. The CDR3 here is CASSPTDTQYF. In nucleotides, the CDR3 is TGTGCCAGCAGCCCGACAGATACGCAGTATTTT.

The V gene is TRBV4-3, the J gene TRBJ1-5, with 8 positions matching TRBD1. This CDR3 is 15 amino acids long. J lost 5 bases, V lost 1 base, and 4 bases had no gene match. The germline V gene has CDR1 LGHNA and CDR2 YSLEER. As DNA, the CDR3 is TGCGCCAGCAGCCAAGGGCCGGACAGGGATCAGCCCCAGCATTTT. Protein: CASSQGPDRDQPQHF.

V is TRBV28 and J is TRBJ2-7; 7 bases are shared with TRBD1. The V gene end was trimmed by 6 bases and the J gene end by 0 bases; junction bases not matched to a gene: 8. The germline V gene has CDR1 MDHEN and CDR2 SYDVKM. There are 15 residues in the CDR3. The CDR3 nucleotides read TGTGCCAGCAGGACGGGACAGAGATTCTCCTACGAGCAGTACTTC. Protein: CASRTGQRFSYEQYF. Full variable domain (outside the CDR3, taken from reference TRBV28 and TRBJ2-7): DVKVTQSSRYLVKRTGEKVFLECVQDMDHENMFWYRQDPGLGLRLIYFSYDVKMKEKGDIPEGYSVSREKKERFSLILESASTNQTSMYLCASRTGQRFSYEQYFGPGTRLTVT.

The sample holds one count of this clone. The V gene is TRBV28, the J gene TRBJ2-7; maybe TRBD2 (6 bases). Trimming cost V 3 bases and J 7 bases, with 10 bases left between them. This CDR3 region has 12 residues. CDR1 is MDHEN, CDR2 SYDVKM, per germline. The DNA for the CDR3 is TGTGCCAGCAGTTTCGGGGGAGGTGAGCAGTACTTC. Its translation is CASSFGGGEQYF.

The chain links TRBV4-3 to TRBJ2-7, with TRBD2 identical over 9 bases. This CDR3 spans 16 amino acids. The J segment lost 2 bases and the V segment lost 0 bases, leaving 5 bases of the junction unmatched. Per the germline V gene, CDR1 is LGHNA and CDR2 is YSLEER. DNA for the CDR3: TGCGCCAGCAGCCAAGAAGAGACTAGCGGAGCCTACGAGCAGTACTTC. Translated: CASSQEETSGAYEQYF.

The rearrangement uses TRBV27 and TRBJ2-7; D is undetermined. This CDR3 spans 14 amino acids. V shed 5 bases and J shed 4 bases, with 15 bases lying between them. CDR1 MNHEY and CDR2 SMNVEV come from the germline V gene (reference sequence). This CDR3 reads CASSPRALGYEQYF. The CDR3 nucleotides are TGTGCCAGCAGTCCCCGGGCCCTCGGGTACGAGCAGTACTTC.

The chain has TRBV27 and TRBJ1-1, with TRBD1 as a possible D gene (5 bases). Germline V gene lookup returns CDR1 MNHEY and CDR2 SMNVEV (reference sequence). CDR3 length: 13 residues. Trimming removed 5 bases at V and 6 bases at J, with 13 bases between. The chain's CDR3 is CASSVGVRAEAFF. In nucleotides, the CDR3 is TGTGCCAGCAGTGTGGGGGTGAGGGCTGAAGCTTTCTTT.

This clone was detected only once. The V and J genes are TRBV10-1 and TRBJ2-2; no firm D call. The V end lost 4 bases, the J end lost 0 bases, and 9 bases lay between the germline ends. The CDR3 contains 15 residues. Germline CDR1 and CDR2: WNHNN and SYGVQD (reference sequence). This chain's CDR3 is CASSGSEPNTGELFF. As DNA, the CDR3 is TGCGCCAGCAGTGGTTCCGAACCGAACACCGGGGAGCTGTTTTTT.

This clone was seen more than once but under ten times. The chain uses TRBV28 and TRBJ1-4; D is ambiguous. V was cut by 5 bases and J by 10 bases, with 11 bases left in between. Germline V gene data show CDR1 as MDHEN and CDR2 as SYDVKM. The CDR3 consists of 12 residues. Here the CDR3 DNA reads TGTGCCAGCAGTCCCCCCCGGGGAAAACTGTTTTTT. Protein product: CASSPPRGKLFF.

The chain combines TRBV10-1 with TRBJ2-1; 11 bases are shared with TRBD2. V shed 2 bases and J 7 bases; nucleotides not matched to a gene: 10. CDR1 is WNHNN, CDR2 SYGVQD, per germline (reference sequence). The CDR3 runs to 17 residues. This CDR3 is CASSENSGRAGVNEQFF. The CDR3 DNA follows: TGCGCCAGCAGTGAGAATAGCGGGAGGGCCGGTGTGAATGAGCAGTTCTTC.

The V and J genes are TRBV7-2 and TRBJ1-1; D gene unclear. Germline values: CDR1 SGHTA, CDR2 FQGNSA. Trimming left V 5 bases short and J 1 base short, with 11 bases between. The CDR3 is 14 amino acids. CDR3 nucleotides: TGTGCCAGCAGCCCGGTGGTGGGGAACACTGAAGCTTTCTTT. Translated: CASSPVVGNTEAFF.

CDR3 sequence: CASSLGALGYEQYF. Written as DNA, the CDR3 is TGTGCCAGCAGTTTGGGTGCCTTGGGGTACGAGCAGTACTTC. The chain uses TRBV27 and TRBJ2-7; D gene ambiguous. The germline V gene has CDR1 MNHEY and CDR2 SMNVEV (reference sequence). V was cut by 3 bases and J by 4 bases, with 13 bases left in between. This CDR3 spans 14 amino acids.

V gene TRBV9 combines with J gene TRBJ2-1, with TRBD2 identical over 9 bases. CDR3 size: 15 residues. The ends lost 2 bases at V and 7 bases at J; junction bases unmatched: 7. The germline V gene encodes CDR1 SGDLS and CDR2 YYNGEE. CDR3: CASSVSGRSGNEQFF. The CDR3 region has the DNA TGTGCCAGCAGCGTCAGCGGGAGGAGCGGTAATGAGCAGTTCTTC.

The chain combines TRBV28 with TRBJ2-1; 11 bases fit TRBD1. The germline gives CDR1 MDHEN, CDR2 SYDVKM. The CDR3 spans 22 residues. V trimming: 4 bases; J trimming: 0 bases; junction bases outside the gene matches: 20. In DNA, the CDR3 is TGTGCCAGCAGTTCACTACCACGGACAGGGGGCGGAGGTCTTGGCTCCTACAATGAGCAGTTCTTC. It codes for CASSSLPRTGGGGLGSYNEQFF.

J is TRBJ2-1 and V is TRBV5-1; 7 bases map to TRBD2. The ends lost 4 bases at V and 6 bases at J; junction bases unmatched: 10. Germline-derived CDR1 and CDR2 are SGHRS and YFSETQ. The CDR3 contains 15 residues. CDR3 amino acids: CASSLRPSGSNEQFF. The CDR3 DNA sequence: TGCGCCAGCAGCCTCCGGCCTAGCGGATCCAATGAGCAGTTCTTC. The variable domain in full, completed from reference TRBV5-1 and TRBJ2-1, reads KAGVTQTPRYLIKTRGQQVTLSCSPISGHRSVSWYQQTPGQGLQFLFEYFSETQRNKGNFPGRFSGRQFSNSRSEMNVSTLELGDSALYLCASSLRPSGSNEQFFGPGTRLTVL.